Sequencing of this T cell receptor (beta chain) was carried out in a study of T cell responses to AZD1222 COVID-19 vaccine. Findings and limits, study-wide: Donors were chiefly white British, with a greater number of females, and clonal diversity was perhaps underestimated. Repertoire collection took place solely once the T cell response had peaked.

This CDR3 spans 12 amino acids. Germline CDR1 GTSNPN, CDR2 SVGIG (reference sequence). Trimming removed 3 bases at V and 2 bases at J, with 8 bases between. A remark on this clone: Its cognate antigen is unknown.

Method: immunoSEQ multiplex PCR; TCRdb's copy keeps in-frame clones and lacks some. The sample consists of more than 95,000 clones, roughly 87% of them appearing once. V is TRBV30 and J is TRBJ2-7; the D gene is possibly TRBD2 (5 bases). This receptor was identified in an adult in good health. The sequencing used peripheral blood, collected on day 0 of AZD1222 vaccination. The CDR3 DNA follows: TGTGCCTGGAGGGCGGGCCCCTACGAGCAGTACTTC. This encodes CAWRAGPYEQYF.